This TCR beta chain was obtained from a study of cytomegalovirus exposure and HLA in healthy donors (dated 2017 in TCRdb). Study-wide context: An earlier analysis of 587 of the donors reported about 260 Gb of sequence data and some 110 million unique TCR beta sequences obtained from about 170 million T cells. The aim of the study was to test whether cataloging public T cell receptors could identify signatures of past pathogen exposure. Both class I and class II loci were covered by HLA typing, at four-digit resolution. Typing coverage differed by locus: A, B, C, DRB1 and DQB1 were typed in roughly 620-630 donors, DQA1 in approximately 520, DPA1 in some 610, and DPB1 in just under 490. Approximately 330 gigabases of sequencing data and around 90 million unique TCR sequences made up an early release that covered over 550 HLA-typed donors. A handful of DR-DQ haplotypes were handled as single units for association and clustering because linkage in the cohort was strong. Besides the first cohort of more than 650 subjects, a separate validation cohort made up of 120 or so different subjects was used. In the later analysis, no new phenotypic data were used to find candidate immune exposures; instead, reliance was placed on TCR beta sequences and their occurrence across donors. An earlier analysis of around 540 of the donors applied high-throughput TCR beta sequencing to assess whether each TCR beta V gene segment acted as functional or pseudogenic. Donor age, sex, ethnicity and CMV serostatus were compiled together with the repertoire data. Every repertoire in the discovery cohort had been generated on one and the same sequencing platform. The study profiled the T cell repertoires of 666 subjects by immunosequencing and related them to cytomegalovirus serostatus. A later genetic analysis took genome-wide SNP genotypes for about 55% of the 666 donors and used that subset as a discovery cohort. To predict cytomegalovirus infection status, the study combined high-throughput TCR immunosequencing, statistical association of individual TCRs with disease status, and machine learning. Across around 400 genotyped donors of the cohort, an average of 235,054 unique TCR beta nucleotide sequences per donor were sequenced, and approximately 17% of those sequences were non-productive. Of the 300 to 500 genotyped donors, 81% were placed in the genetic ancestry cluster associated with self-reported Caucasian donors. A later analysis re-examined previously published TCR beta repertoires from roughly 720 donors and added high-resolution HLA genotyping to investigate patterns of TCR occurrence. Results the study describes overall, beyond this receptor: Because HLA typing was missing for some donors at each locus, association tests included only the typed subset. The only immune exposure information available for the cohort was CMV serostatus. This cohort had only TCR beta chains sequenced, and the lack of alpha or paired-chain data limited which features could be detected. In a later analysis, most CMV-associated TCR beta chains were found to appear HLA-restricted, with HLA associations seemingly driven largely by CMV exposure. Because counts were too low, seventeen rarely observed V segments, including chromosome 9 orphons, were excluded from the earlier analysis of 500 to 700 of the donors. In vitro tests confirmed that a few of the cytomegalovirus-associated TCR beta chains recognize cytomegalovirus antigens. Correlated functional status among segregating V segments might be attributable to linkage disequilibrium, but an unknown experimental factor could not be ruled out. A cluster of highly shared sequence variants was judged likely to be a technical artifact of the sequencing pipeline. It was suggested by the authors that the approach could potentially be generalized to other disease states and immunological phenotypes. At a false discovery rate of 0.05, a later analysis linked approximately 18,000 TCR beta sequences to specific HLA alleles. Roughly uniform sequencing depth across donors was assumed in presence/absence analyses, although this assumption may not hold. Strong co-occurrence of HLA alleles, especially DR and DQ, made assigning TCR associations to individual alleles difficult. A further reported finding was that TCR beta sequences accurately predicted the HLA-A and HLA-B alleles for most subjects in the first cohort. In a later analysis, HLA-associated TCR beta chains showed more clonal expansion and lower generation probabilities than non-associated chains that were equally common. In a later genetic analysis, fewer N-insertions in productive TCRs were reported among donors in an Asian-associated ancestry cluster than the approximately 670-donor mean. In an earlier analysis of some 540 of the donors, most TCR beta V segments appeared in productive rearrangements about 87% or about 30% of the time, broadly matching IMGT annotations. An association between a missense DCLRE1C variant and V-gene and J-gene trimming of TCR beta chains was found in a later genetic analysis and replicated in an independent cohort. The study gave a list of some 150 TCR beta chains associated with cytomegalovirus. According to a later analysis, TCR association rates differed among HLA loci, with DRB1 alleles showing the most associated TCRs and HLA-C alleles showing the fewest. The classifier was reported to diagnose cytomegalovirus status with high specificity and sensitivity in both the original cohort and the validation cohort. In a later analysis, several top co-occurrence clusters were reported to appear linked to parvovirus B19, influenza, CMV and Epstein-Barr virus. While some public TCRs were present in many individuals, most TCR sequences turned up only very rarely across donors. Because the 87-base-pair reads could not distinguish some IMGT-functional V segments, including TRBV6-2 and TRBV6-3, those segments were excluded.

The library was built by means of the immunoSEQ multiplex PCR assay. For the multiplex PCR, a mixture combining 60 forward primers for TCR Vbeta segments and 13 reverse primers for TCR Jbeta segments was used. A multiplex PCR assay on genomic DNA amplified the CDR3 region of rearranged TCR beta genes. On the Illumina HiSeq System, the amplified TCR beta libraries were sequenced as 87-base-pair reads. In the paper's pipeline: In a later analysis, some 80 million unique TCR beta chains were counted across the 690 or so repertoires, and about 10 million of these chains were shared by at least two donors. A nearest-neighbor algorithm error-corrected the raw reads and collapsed the reads into unique sequences, merging closely related sequences to remove PCR and sequencing errors. V, D and J gene segments were assigned by aligning CDR3 sequences to IMGT reference sequences. Each retained sequence needed at least a six-nucleotide match to both a V gene segment and a J gene segment. A rearrangement was called productive if the CDR3 had no stop codons and remained in frame with V and J, and every other rearrangement was called non-productive. CDR3 was defined by IMGT convention, running from the second conserved V-encoded cysteine to the conserved J-encoded phenylalanine. In an earlier analysis of roughly 580 of the donors, sequences lacking an unambiguous match to a single V gene segment were excluded. In an earlier analysis of around 600 of the donors, V segments were called functional above 56.7% productive rearrangements and were called segregating when the between-donor standard deviation exceeded 5%. A statistical classification framework was built to diagnose cytomegalovirus status from the catalog of TCR beta chain sequences. V and J gene assignment, in a later analysis, came from comparing TCR nucleotide sequences with IMGT/GENE-DB human TR gene sequences. The TCRdist pipeline was used in a later analysis to assign CDR3 sequences and most-parsimonious VDJ recombination scenarios. A later analysis defined each TCR beta chain by its CDR3 amino acid sequence plus V-gene family, and excluded reads lacking a unique V-gene family. To address suspected cross-contamination and a sequencing artifact, a later analysis removed around 590 highly shared, low-generation-probability nucleotide sequences. In a later analysis, a clonal expansion index for each public chain was calculated from normalized within-repertoire ranks of inferred template counts. Generation probabilities in a later analysis came from a VDJ recombination model fitted to out-of-frame rearrangements, and those results were checked against IGoR. In a later analysis, TCR-TCR, TCR-HLA and TCR-CMV co-occurrence was scored with hypergeometric tests, and a repertoire-size bias correction was applied to TCR pairs. To estimate false discovery rates, a later analysis permuted the HLA or CMV assignments 20 times. A later analysis grouped co-occurring TCRs with DBSCAN, adding TCRdist sequence similarity when clustering within HLA-allele-positive subsets. For co-occurrence clustering, repertoires with fewer than 30,000 or more than 120,000 public chains were excluded, along with five or six repertoires with anomalous nucleotide sharing. The table comes from immuneACCESS by way of TCRdb, which keeps in-frame sequences with V and J called. Part of the clones is missing from these tables; in studies checked, under half for an unresolved V gene and the rest for unknown reasons. The DNA gave D and trimming, while V, J and clone size come from that table. For this sample the table gives under 150,000 clones, of which roughly 80% were detected only once. The top ten clones comprise around 3.1% of the sample.

A word on this clone: The clone's antigen remains unknown. No per-base quality is available; no much larger clone lies one base away.

V is cut by 4 bases and J by 3 bases, and the space between the germline ends is 11 bases. As encoded in the germline V gene, CDR1 is SGHRS while CDR2 is YFSETQ. CDR3 length: 13 amino acids, cysteine to phenylalanine. Only CDR3 DNA remains: 39 bases, in frame from the first base. The cohort comprised some 730 healthy bone marrow donors. All cohort members were sampled while nominally healthy, although unrecorded immune exposures were likely present. The donor was CMV seronegative and was included in the group of hundreds of seronegative cohort members. Every donor gave a peripheral blood sample, and the peripheral blood mononuclear cells from that sample were used for TCR beta sequencing. The Qiagen DNeasy Blood Extraction Kit was used to extract genomic DNA from the blood cell samples.

The V and J genes are TRBV5-1 and TRBJ2-7, with TRBD1 perhaps the D gene, on 6 matching bases. This clonotype was sampled from a female donor in good health and CMV-seronegative. The source material was PBMCs. The CDR3 region has the sequence CASSGQGFYEQYF. The sequence in DNA is TGCGCCAGCAGCGGGCAGGGGTTCTACGAGCAGTACTTC.